These 16 T cell receptor beta chains came from one sample sequenced in a study of blood T cells in healthy people across ages. Sample-barcoded 5' priming and a J-beta primer mix drove a second PCR of roughly 6 to 12 cycles. One entry per CDR3 protein, called by TCRdb with MiXCR from the 5' RACE reads. The sample includes approximately 580,000 distinct CDR3 sequences, 24% of them seen just once. A further study also used this sample, focusing on T cells of mothers and their children.

Sequencing input: blood. The receptors derive from a boy under 18 in good health.

This clonotype was counted between two and nine times. This sequence joins TRBV6-2 or TRBV6-3 and TRBJ2-5; no clear D. The V gene lost 4 bases and the J gene lost 10 bases, with 10 bases spanning the gap. Germline assignment: CDR1 MNHEY and CDR2 SVGEGT. This CDR3 comprises 11 residues. The CDR3 sequence is CASSSASDQYF. The CDR3 DNA is TGTGCCAGCAGTTCCGCAAGTGACCAGTACTTC.

The rearrangement links TRBV20-1 to TRBJ1-6; D unclear. Deletions cut 6 bases from V and 0 bases from J, with 24 bases between. The CDR3 covers 19 residues. Germline CDR1 reads DFQATT; CDR2 reads SNEGSKA (reference sequence). CDR3 loop: CSALAPSGILGSYNSPLHF. The CDR3 DNA reads TGCAGTGCCCTGGCGCCATCAGGCATCCTCGGCTCCTATAATTCACCCCTCCACTTT.

This clonotype was counted between two and nine times. The J gene is TRBJ2-3, the V gene TRBV6-1; perhaps TRBD1 as D (6 bases). Germline V gene data show CDR1 as MNHNS and CDR2 as SASEGT. CDR3 length: 15 residues. Trimming removed 1 base from V and 2 bases from J, with 10 bases in between. CDR3 DNA sequence: TGTGCCAGCAGTGAAGAAGGGGACAACACAGATACGCAGTATTTT. This encodes CASSEEGDNTDTQYF.

The chain carries TRBV6-2 or TRBV6-3 and TRBJ2-4, with no clear D. This CDR3 region has 15 residues. Germline V lookup: CDR1 MNHEY, CDR2 SVGEGT. The V end was cut by 0 bases, the J end by 1 base, with 7 bases between. The CDR3 DNA reads as TGTGCCAGCAGTTACTCTTTCGAGGCCAAAAACATTCAGTACTTC. Translation gives CASSYSFEAKNIQYF.

This clonotype was counted between two and nine times. This sequence joins TRBV7-9 and TRBJ2-5; D perhaps matches TRBD2 (5 bases). The J call may be mistaken, given a closer DNA end match to TRBJ2-1. Germline CDR1 and CDR2: SEHNR and FQNEAQ (reference sequence). The CDR3 is made up of 14 amino acids. CDR3 region: CASSLGGELDEQFF. In nucleotides, the CDR3 is TGTGCCAGCAGCTTAGGTGGGGAGCTAGATGAGCAGTTCTTC.

The V gene is TRBV29-1, the J gene TRBJ2-3; 11 nucleotides agree with TRBD1. Germline V CDR1 and CDR2: SQVTM, ANQGSEA. The CDR3 runs 15 residues. Losses at the gene ends were 3 bases for V and 0 bases for J; bases not matched to a gene: 2. CDR3 amino acids: CSVEDRGQSTDTQYF. CDR3 DNA sequence: TGCAGCGTTGAGGACAGGGGGCAAAGCACAGATACGCAGTATTTT.

This clonotype has more than one count but fewer than ten. V and J are TRBV24-1 and TRBJ2-1; 14 nucleotides align to TRBD2. From germline, CDR1 is KGHDR and CDR2 SFDVKD. J gave up 9 bases and V 4 bases, and 7 bases lay outside the gene matches. This CDR3 is 16 amino acids long. The CDR3 DNA follows: TGTGCCACCAGTGACCCGGGACTAGCGGGAGTGGTTGAGCAGTTCTTC. Translating gives CATSDPGLAGVVEQFF.

The CDR3 reads CASSQRGVLYNEQFF. CDR3 sequence (DNA): TGCGCCAGCAGCCAGCGGGGGGTGTTGTACAATGAGCAGTTCTTC. The chain carries TRBV5-1 and TRBJ2-1; 9 nucleotides agree with TRBD2. The CDR3 totals 15 residues. Per the germline V gene, CDR1 is SGHRS and CDR2 is YFSETQ. After removal of 4 bases from V and 4 bases from J, the junction contained 6 bases not matched to a gene.

V and J are TRBV20-1 and TRBJ1-1; 9 nucleotides line up with TRBD1. J gave up 3 bases and V 1 base, and 0 bases lay outside the gene matches. This CDR3 region has 13 residues. Germline V gene lookup returns CDR1 DFQATT and CDR2 SNEGSKA (reference sequence). CDR3 in amino acids: CSARGTGDTEAFF. DNA for the CDR3: TGCAGTGCTAGAGGGACAGGGGACACTGAAGCTTTCTTT.

This clonotype was seen only a few times. The V and J genes are TRBV20-1 and TRBJ1-2; the D gene is possibly TRBD1 (6 bases). CDR1 is DFQATT and CDR2 is SNEGSKA in the germline V gene (reference sequence). CDR3 length: 14 residues. V lost 1 base and J 1 base, leaving 10 bases between the germline ends. CDR3 coding DNA: TGCAGTGCTAGAGGGGACACCAGTAACTATGGCTACACCTTC. Translating it yields CSARGDTSNYGYTF.

The chain is built from TRBV20-1 and TRBJ2-2; D is perhaps TRBD2 (6 bases). Germline V CDR1 and CDR2: DFQATT, SNEGSKA (reference sequence). V gave up 4 bases and J gave up 6 bases, with 15 bases separating them. The length of the CDR3 is 14 residues. DNA for the CDR3: TGCAGTGCTAAGGAGTTTGGAGGGGCCGGGGAGCTGTTTTTT. Translation: CSAKEFGGAGELFF.

V usage is TRBV28 and J usage is TRBJ1-5; 7 bases agree with TRBD1. The germline gives CDR1 MDHEN, CDR2 SYDVKM. The CDR3 is made up of 15 amino acids. With V trimmed by 8 bases and J by 7 bases, 14 bases remained unmatched. The CDR3 bases are TGTGCCAGCTCCGATAACGACAGGGTAATCCAGCCCCAGCATTTT. It yields the protein CASSDNDRVIQPQHF.

There are a few counts of this clonotype. The chain links TRBV2 to TRBJ2-7; weak D call: TRBD2 (6 bases). The length of the CDR3 is 18 residues. From germline, CDR1 is SNHLY and CDR2 FYNNEI. Trimming left V 2 bases short and J 2 bases short, with 22 bases between. The DNA for the CDR3 is TGTGCCAGCAGTGAATTTGCTTCTGGCGGGATGACCGCCTACGAGCAGTACTTC. Translated: CASSEFASGGMTAYEQYF.

The V call is TRBV3-1, the J call TRBJ2-1; 9 bases line up with TRBD2. Germline V CDR1 and CDR2: LGHDT, YNNKEL (reference sequence). The trim removed 3 bases at V and 12 bases at J, leaving 9 bases unmatched. The CDR3 has 14 residues. CDR3 bases: TGTGCCAGCAGCCAGTCCAGCGGGAGGCCTGCGCAGTTCTTC. Protein sequence: CASSQSSGRPAQFF.

This clonotype has a handful of counts. V and J are TRBV11-1 and TRBJ2-3, with 8 positions matching TRBD1. This CDR3 is 16 amino acids long. V lost 5 bases, J lost 2 bases, and 9 bases stayed unmatched. From germline, CDR1 is SGHAT and CDR2 FQDESV (reference sequence). CDR3 nucleotide sequence: TGTGCCAGCAGCGCCCAGGGGGCCCTAATCACAGATACGCAGTATTTT. Amino acid sequence: CASSAQGALITDTQYF. The full variable domain, rest sourced from reference TRBV11-1 and TRBJ2-3, is EAEVAQSPRYKITEKSQAVAFWCDPISGHATLYWYRQILGQGPELLVQFQDESVVDDSQLPKDRFSAERLKGVDSTLKIQPAELGDSAMYLCASSAQGALITDTQYFGPGTRLTVL.

The V call is TRBV2, the J call TRBJ2-1; maybe TRBD2 (5 bases). The CDR3 extends over 14 amino acids. In germline, CDR1 is SNHLY, CDR2 FYNNEI. V dropped 5 bases and J dropped 7 bases, with 15 bases sitting between them. The CDR3 is CASSSDFRGNEQFF. As DNA, the CDR3 is TGTGCCAGCAGTTCGGACTTCCGTGGAAATGAGCAGTTCTTC.